The clone carrying this T cell receptor (beta chain) was counted only a few times. What it recognizes is unknown. These data originate in a study of cytomegalovirus exposure and HLA in healthy donors. Study-level results: Later on, a genetic analysis was performed. It linked a missense variant in DCLRE1C with V- and J-gene trimming of TCR beta. Per a prior analysis, the majority of TCR beta V segments were productive roughly 87% or roughly 30% of the time. In a later analysis, the majority of CMV-associated beta chains seemingly showed HLA restriction. An analysis that was carried out later associated about 17,000 TCR beta sequences with HLA alleles at 0.05 false discovery rate.

The CDR3 contains 17 residues. Looked up from germline, CDR1 is SGHRS and CDR2 is YFSETQ. V lost 3 bases to trimming and J lost 6 bases; unmatched junction nucleotides: 18. A multiplex PCR was run with 60 Vbeta primers and 13 Jbeta primers. Method: immunoSEQ multiplex PCR; TCRdb's copy keeps in-frame clones and lacks some. Of over 100,000 clones in the sample, around 77% were seen once. The sample comprised PBMCs. The chain carries TRBV5-1 and TRBJ2-7; 7 nucleotides match TRBD1. The receptor comes from a male donor in good health and CMV-seropositive. The CDR3 here is CASSSTGEIQGYAEQYF. CDR3 DNA: TGCGCCAGCAGCTCCACAGGGGAGATCCAGGGGTATGCCGAGCAGTACTTC.